The 13 T cell receptor beta chains presented below share a single source sample, sequenced in a study of blood T cell repertoires in COVID-19. Sequencing used immunoSEQ multiplex PCR; TCRdb keeps in-frame clones, though not all of them. This sample has about 130,000 clones, with 79% found just once. Sequences were obtained from peripheral blood. The source is a woman aged 70-85 years with COVID-19, enrolled during active disease.

The chain recombines TRBV19 with TRBJ2-7; no clear D. CDR3 length: 17 amino acids. Germline V lookup: CDR1 LNHDA, CDR2 SQIVND (reference sequence). V was trimmed by 3 bases and J by 8 bases, leaving 26 bases between them. The CDR3 region is CASSIEVGSHRTVKQYF. CDR3 coding DNA: TGTGCCAGTAGTATTGAAGTCGGATCGCACAGAACCGTGAAGCAGTACTTC.

This clone occurred once. The gene calls are TRBV11-2 and TRBJ2-7, with D tentatively TRBD2 (5 bases). The CDR3 is made up of 12 amino acids. Trimming took off 5 bases at V and 6 bases at J, with 11 bases between the two ends. The V gene's germline CDR1 is SGHAT and CDR2 FQNNGV. The CDR3 loop reads CASSLAAGEQYF. In DNA, the CDR3 is TGTGCCAGCAGCCTAGCCGCGGGCGAGCAGTACTTC.

This clone was observed once. The gene calls are TRBV2 and TRBJ1-1, with a possible D match to TRBD1 (6 bases). V was cut by 5 bases and J by 1 base, with 8 bases left in between. CDR3 length: 13 amino acids. Germline assignment: CDR1 SNHLY and CDR2 FYNNEI. CDR3 bases: TGTGCCAGCAGTCGAGGGGGGAACACTGAAGCTTTCTTT. Its protein product is CASSRGGNTEAFF.

The chain couples TRBV7-9 to TRBJ2-5, with D perhaps matching TRBD2 (5 bases). Germline values: CDR1 SEHNR, CDR2 FQNEAQ (reference sequence). The CDR3 runs 12 residues. Deletions cut 8 bases from V and 5 bases from J, with 12 bases between. This chain's CDR3 is CASGSSGETQYF. The CDR3 bases are TGTGCCAGCGGCTCATCGGGGGAGACCCAGTACTTC.

The chain couples TRBV5-6 to TRBJ2-3, with 10 bases that match TRBD2. The V and J ends lost 0 bases and 4 bases, in that order; junction bases with no gene match: 11. The V gene's germline CDR1 is SGHDT and CDR2 YYEEEE. The CDR3 is 18 residues long. As DNA, the CDR3 is TGTGCCAGCAGCTTGGGGCCCGGGAGCGGGGGGGCTGCAGATACGCAGTATTTT. Translation gives CASSLGPGSGGAADTQYF.

J is TRBJ2-1 and V is TRBV7-2, with 9 bases fitting TRBD2. The CDR3 consists of 16 residues. Germline loops: CDR1 SGHTA, CDR2 FQGNSA. V gave up 3 bases and J gave up 8 bases; unmatched junction bases: 11. This CDR3 reads CASSLTRGGLADEQFF. DNA of the CDR3: TGTGCCAGCAGCTTGACGCGGGGGGGCCTTGCCGATGAGCAGTTCTTC.

This chain connects TRBV6-1 to TRBJ1-2, with D unresolved. This CDR3 contains 11 residues. The germline gives CDR1 MNHNS, CDR2 SASEGT. Trimming took 5 bases from V and 6 from J, leaving 7 bases between them. In nucleotides, the CDR3 is TGTGCCAGCAGTCCTCGAGATGGCTACACCTTC. It encodes CASSPRDGYTF.

The gene calls are TRBV5-1 and TRBJ1-1, with 7 bases aligning to TRBD1. Germline values: CDR1 SGHRS, CDR2 YFSETQ. The CDR3 totals 13 residues. V was pared by 4 bases and J by 10 bases, with 10 bases of the junction left unmatched. CDR3 nucleotides: TGCGCCAGCAGCCGGGGGAGCCAGGGGGGAGCTTTCTTT. Its translation: CASSRGSQGGAFF. Full variable domain (outside the CDR3, taken from reference TRBV5-1 and TRBJ1-1): KAGVTQTPRYLIKTRGQQVTLSCSPISGHRSVSWYQQTPGQGLQFLFEYFSETQRNKGNFPGRFSGRQFSNSRSEMNVSTLELGDSALYLCASSRGSQGGAFFGQGTRLTVV.

This clone was detected only once. The chain employs TRBV30 and TRBJ2-1; 11 nucleotides align to TRBD2. V trimming: 4 bases; J trimming: 5 bases; junction bases outside the gene matches: 7. The germline V gene encodes CDR1 GTSNPN and CDR2 SVGIG (reference sequence). The CDR3 extends over 15 amino acids. The CDR3 loop reads CAWTIGTSGNNEQFF. CDR3 in DNA: TGTGCCTGGACGATCGGGACTAGCGGCAACAATGAGCAGTTCTTC.

This clone was recorded a few times. V is TRBV7-8 and J is TRBJ1-1; unclear D gene. The CDR3 totals 17 residues. The ends were cut back, 5 bases at V and 0 bases at J, with 19 bases in the middle. Germline V gene lookup returns CDR1 SGHVS and CDR2 FQNEAQ. The DNA for the CDR3 is TGTGCCAGCAGCCCGGGCGGGTCCAGCAGACTGAACACTGAAGCTTTCTTT. Encoded protein: CASSPGGSSRLNTEAFF.

This chain joins TRBV6-1 and TRBJ1-5; D gene ambiguous. Germline V lookup: CDR1 MNHNS, CDR2 SASEGT. Trimming pared 2 bases from V and 7 bases from J, leaving 12 bases between. The CDR3 is made up of 14 amino acids. The CDR3 region has the DNA TGTGCCAGCAGTGAAAGTGGAGTGAAGCAGCCCCAGCATTTT. It translates to CASSESGVKQPQHF.

In this sample, this clone turned up once. The genes are TRBV19 and TRBJ2-6, with D perhaps TRBD2 (5 bases). Germline CDR1 and CDR2: LNHDA and SQIVND (reference sequence). Trimming stripped 5 bases from V and 1 base from J, with 6 bases between. The CDR3 is 14 amino acids. CDR3 loop: CASSEGSGANVLTF. Here the CDR3 DNA reads TGTGCCAGTAGTGAGGGATCTGGGGCCAACGTCCTGACTTTC. Based on the CDR3 plus reference TRBV19 and TRBJ2-6, the full variable domain is DGGITQSPKYLFRKEGQNVTLSCEQNLNHDAMYWYRQDPGQGLRLIYYSQIVNDFQKGDIAEGYSVSREKKESFPLTVTSAQKNPTAFYLCASSEGSGANVLTFGAGSRLTVL.

The chain employs TRBV18 and TRBJ1-1; the D gene is possibly TRBD1 (6 bases). The CDR3 contains 14 residues. Per the germline V gene, CDR1 is KGHSH and CDR2 is LQKENI. Trimming shortened V by 1 base and J by 6 bases, and 12 bases separated the two germline ends. Here the CDR3 DNA reads TGTGCCAGCTCACCACAACAGGGAGGGGCTGAAGCTTTCTTT. It codes for CASSPQQGGAEAFF.